These 21 T cell receptor beta chains were sequenced from one sample in a study of shared clonotypes between healthy human individuals (dated by TCRdb to about 2020). Receptor libraries were prepared by the immunoSEQ multiplex PCR assay. TCRdb provides this immuneACCESS table in a form limited to in-frame rearrangements. Some clones are lacking; in checked studies, under half of them reflect an unresolved V gene, and why the rest are absent is not known. Within this sample are about 2 million clones, with around 96% of them counted one time only. Jointly, the top ten make up approximately 1.2% of the sample. CD8 naive samples were obtained by positive selection for CCR7 among CD45RO-negative cells, yielding a CD45RA+CCR7+ population from which TemRA cells were excluded. The sequenced material came from naive CD8+ T cells sorted from blood. The cell subset or site label, read with the paper, signifies: CD45RA+CCR7+. The receptor source for this set is a man between 18 and 35 years old in good health.

The chain links TRBV5-6 to TRBJ1-4, with a weak D call TRBD1 (5 bases). CDR3 length equals 17 residues. V shed 4 bases and J shed 5 bases, with 21 bases lying between them. Germline V gene sequence: CDR1 SGHDT, CDR2 YYEEEE. The CDR3 region has the DNA TGTGCCAGCAGCCCGAGCCCAGGTTGGGGGTTAAATGAAAAACTGTTTTTT. Amino acids: CASSPSPGWGLNEKLFF.

The chain has TRBV5-6 and TRBJ1-2, with TRBD1 as a possible D gene (5 bases). The CDR3 has 13 residues. The V and J ends lost 4 bases and 4 bases respectively, with 11 bases between them. Per germline, CDR1 SGHDT and CDR2 YYEEEE. The CDR3, as DNA: TGTGCCAGCAGCGAAGGGGACGGCTATGGCTACACCTTC. Translating it yields CASSEGDGYGYTF.

The V call is TRBV11-2, the J call TRBJ1-4; TRBD1 is a possible D gene (5 bases). The CDR3 runs 14 residues. Trimming stripped 7 bases from V and 4 bases from J, with 13 bases between. Germline loops: CDR1 SGHAT, CDR2 FQNNGV. The CDR3 bases are TGTGCCAGCACCTTCGGGGGTAATAATGAAAAACTGTTTTTT. The encoded protein is CASTFGGNNEKLFF.

This rearrangement joins TRBV5-1 to TRBJ1-1; maybe TRBD1 (5 bases). Trimming took 2 bases from V and 0 from J, leaving 11 bases between them. Looked up from germline, CDR1 is SGHRS and CDR2 is YFSETQ. This CDR3 has 15 amino acids. The CDR3 loop is CASSFGQGLNTEAFF. Here the CDR3 DNA reads TGCGCCAGCAGCTTCGGGCAGGGCCTGAACACTGAAGCTTTCTTT.

The V call is TRBV28, the J call TRBJ1-6; D is possibly TRBD1 (5 bases). CDR1 is MDHEN, CDR2 SYDVKM, per germline. CDR3 length: 17 amino acids. The V gene lost 6 bases and the J gene lost 0 bases, with 15 bases spanning the gap. CDR3 sequence: CASSMRGISSYNSPLHF. CDR3 coding DNA: TGTGCCAGCAGCATGAGGGGAATCAGCTCCTATAATTCACCCCTCCACTTT. Full variable domain (remainder filled in from reference TRBV28 and TRBJ1-6): DVKVTQSSRYLVKRTGEKVFLECVQDMDHENMFWYRQDPGLGLRLIYFSYDVKMKEKGDIPEGYSVSREKKERFSLILESASTNQTSMYLCASSMRGISSYNSPLHFGNGTRLTVT.

The chain employs TRBV19 and TRBJ2-2; the match to TRBD1 covers 9 bases. Germline values: CDR1 LNHDA, CDR2 SQIVND (reference sequence). V lost 4 bases, J lost 5 bases, and 2 bases stayed unmatched. The CDR3 has 14 residues. The CDR3 sequence: CASSTGTGTGELFF. CDR3 bases: TGTGCCAGTAGTACCGGGACAGGGACCGGGGAGCTGTTTTTT.

The rearrangement joins TRBV4-1 to TRBJ2-7; D not certain. CDR3 length equals 15 residues. V shed 2 bases and J shed 1 base, with 12 bases lying between them. CDR1 and CDR2 from the germline V gene are MGHRA and YSYEKL. The CDR3 sequence: CASSQPPDGSYEQYF. CDR3 DNA: TGCGCCAGCAGCCAACCCCCGGACGGATCCTACGAGCAGTACTTC.

A word on this clone: In the same sample, other DNA sequences code for this CDR3. The rearrangement links TRBV27 to TRBJ2-5; 10 nucleotides agree with TRBD2. Germline V gene sequence: CDR1 MNHEY, CDR2 SMNVEV (reference sequence). This CDR3 is 16 amino acids long. The V segment lost 5 bases and the J segment 0 bases; nucleotides outside the gene matches: 6. The CDR3 region has the DNA TGTGCCAGCAGTCCTAGCGGGGGAGAGTACCAAGAGACCCAGTACTTC. This gives the protein CASSPSGGEYQETQYF.

The V call is TRBV28, the J call TRBJ1-2; D is perhaps TRBD1 (5 bases). The CDR3 contains 14 residues. V gave up 4 bases and J gave up 4 bases, with 13 bases separating them. The germline V gene has CDR1 MDHEN and CDR2 SYDVKM. Written as DNA, the CDR3 is TGTGCCAGCAGTTGGGTGGGCAGGGCCTATGGCTACACCTTC. It yields the protein CASSWVGRAYGYTF.

The V gene is TRBV11-3, the J gene TRBJ2-1, with unresolved D. V lost 5 bases, J lost 9 bases, and 11 bases lay in between. This CDR3 spans 12 amino acids. Germline V CDR1 and CDR2: SGHNT, YENEEA. CDR3 DNA sequence: TGTGCCAGCAGCGGGGAATCGAGTGAGCAGTTCTTC. Translating it yields CASSGESSEQFF. Full variable domain (missing parts from reference TRBV11-3 and TRBJ2-1): EAGVVQSPRYKIIEKKQPVAFWCNPISGHNTLYWYLQNLGQGPELLIRYENEEAVDDSQLPKDRFSAERLKGVDSTLKIQPAELGDSAVYLCASSGESSEQFFGPGTRLTVL.

V gene TRBV5-6 combines with J gene TRBJ2-7; the D is unclear. The CDR3 contains 14 residues. The V and J ends lost 2 bases and 2 bases respectively, with 11 bases between them. Germline values: CDR1 SGHDT, CDR2 YYEEEE. The CDR3 sequence is CASSFSINTYEQYF. The CDR3 coding sequence is TGTGCCAGCAGCTTCTCCATAAATACCTACGAGCAGTACTTC.

The rearrangement joins TRBV9 to TRBJ2-6; D is ambiguous. The CDR3 has 11 residues. Germline V gene data show CDR1 as SGDLS and CDR2 as YYNGEE. The V gene lost 3 bases and the J gene lost 13 bases, with 8 bases spanning the gap. DNA of the CDR3: TGTGCCAGCAGCGAGGGTCTGGTCCTGACTTTC. Translation: CASSEGLVLTF. Combining the CDR3 with reference TRBV9 and TRBJ2-6 gives the whole variable domain DSGVTQTPKHLITATGQRVTLRCSPRSGDLSVYWYQQSLDQGLQFLIQYYNGEERAKGNILERFSAQQFPDLHSELNLSSLELGDSALYFCASSEGLVLTFGAGSRLTVL.

The chain has TRBV6-5 and TRBJ1-1; no reliable D call. Trimming took off 2 bases at V and 4 bases at J, with 11 bases between the two ends. CDR1 and CDR2 (germline): MNHEY, SVGAGI. The length of the CDR3 is 14 residues. This CDR3 reads CASSYGWRPTEAFF. The CDR3 nucleotides read TGTGCCAGCAGTTACGGGTGGAGGCCCACTGAAGCTTTCTTT.

The chain is built from TRBV7-9 and TRBJ1-2; 7 nucleotides align to TRBD1. The trim removed 3 bases at V and 5 bases at J, leaving 9 bases unmatched. This CDR3 has 15 amino acids. From germline, CDR1 is SEHNR and CDR2 FQNEAQ (reference sequence). The CDR3 spells CASSLDRQGAYGYTF. In DNA form, the CDR3 reads TGTGCCAGCAGCTTGGATAGACAGGGCGCATATGGCTACACCTTC.

The rearrangement joins TRBV27 to TRBJ2-2; the match to TRBD2 covers 9 bases. CDR3 size: 15 residues. After removal of 6 bases from V and 8 bases from J, the junction contained 10 bases not matched to a gene. The germline CDR1 and CDR2 sequences are MNHEY and SMNVEV (reference sequence). CDR3 sequence reads: CASRVGGGAVGELFF. The CDR3 DNA reads as TGTGCCAGCAGGGTCGGCGGGGGGGCCGTAGGGGAGCTGTTTTTT.

This clone was picked up one time. Other nucleotide sequences from this sample produce the same CDR3. The chain employs TRBV4-3 and TRBJ2-1; 9 bases line up with TRBD2. Germline V CDR1 and CDR2: LGHNA, YSLEER. The CDR3 has 17 amino acids. Trimming removed 0 bases from V and 4 bases from J; junction bases left unmatched: 7. For the CDR3, the DNA is TGCGCCAGCAGCCAAGATTTAAGACTAGCGGATTACAATGAGCAGTTCTTC. This codes for CASSQDLRLADYNEQFF.

The genes are TRBV6-6 and TRBJ1-6; D is unclear. The CDR3 sequence is 15 residues long. Trimming took 7 bases from V and 2 from J, leaving 12 bases between them. The germline gives CDR1 MNHNY, CDR2 SVGAGI (reference sequence). This CDR3 is CASNHLDPYNSPLHF. The CDR3 bases are TGTGCCAGCAATCACCTAGACCCCTATAATTCACCCCTCCACTTT.

The V call is TRBV29-1, the J call TRBJ2-1, with TRBD2 identical over 9 bases. The CDR3 runs to 16 residues. Trimming at V came to 3 bases and at J to 0 bases, leaving 6 bases not matched to a gene. Germline lookup yields CDR1 SQVTM and CDR2 ANQGSEA. The CDR3 DNA is TGCAGCGTTGAGACTGGGCGGGAGGGCTCCTACAATGAGCAGTTCTTC. It specifies CSVETGREGSYNEQFF.

In its sample, this clone was seen once. This chain links TRBV27 with TRBJ2-2; D tentatively reads TRBD1 or TRBD2 (5 bases each). Trimming left V 1 base short and J 4 bases short, with 10 bases between. The germline V gene has CDR1 MNHEY and CDR2 SMNVEV (reference sequence). This CDR3 is built from 15 residues. CDR3 loop: CASSLFREPTGELFF. The DNA of the CDR3 is TGTGCCAGCAGTTTATTCAGGGAGCCCACCGGGGAGCTGTTTTTT.

This chain joins TRBV4-1 and TRBJ1-1; the D gene is possibly TRBD1 (5 bases). V lost 1 base, J lost 8 bases, and 11 bases lay in between. The germline V gene encodes CDR1 MGHRA and CDR2 YSYEKL. There are 13 residues in the CDR3. The CDR3 region is CASSQAGAEEAFF. The DNA of the CDR3 is TGCGCCAGCAGCCAAGCCGGGGCAGAAGAAGCTTTCTTT.

This sequence joins TRBV11-2 and TRBJ1-2; D perhaps matches TRBD1 (5 bases). The ends were cut back, 6 bases at V and 3 bases at J, with 11 bases in the middle. This CDR3 region has 13 residues. In germline, CDR1 is SGHAT, CDR2 FQNNGV. The chain's CDR3 is CASRLGGDYGYTF. The DNA for the CDR3 is TGTGCCAGCAGGTTGGGGGGGGACTATGGCTACACCTTC.